Each of the 32 T cell receptor beta chains below was sequenced from the same sample in a study of CD8 T cells in Susac syndrome. About 0.5 to 1 ug RNA was reverse transcribed with random hexamers. TCRdb recomputed calls from the immunoSEQ multiplex PCR reads with MiXCR, one row per CDR3 protein. Among fewer than 300,000 distinct CDR3 sequences listed, about 85% were seen once. The sequenced sample was CD8+ T cells from PBMCs. The origin of the receptors is a human donor with multiple sclerosis.

The V call is TRBV20-1, the J call TRBJ2-1; D remains ambiguous. Germline-derived CDR1 and CDR2 are DFQATT and SNEGSKA (reference sequence). V was pared by 0 bases and J by 0 bases, with 12 bases between. CDR3 length equals 16 residues. The CDR3 nucleotides are TGCAGTGCTAGAGACCGAGAGCCGTTCTCCTACAATGAGCAGTTCTTC. It is translated as CSARDREPFSYNEQFF.

This chain connects TRBV5-4 to TRBJ2-5; 10 nucleotides match TRBD2. The J segment lost 5 bases and the V segment lost 0 bases, leaving 7 bases of the junction unmatched. The CDR3 runs 16 residues. CDR1 is SGHNT and CDR2 is YYREEE in the germline V gene (reference sequence). CDR3 in DNA: TGTGCCAGCAGCTTGGCAGCGGGAGGGCCTAGGGAGACCCAGTACTTC. Its translation is CASSLAAGGPRETQYF.

This clonotype was seen more than once but under ten times. CDR3 amino acids: CASADRSLGYTF. The CDR3 DNA follows: TGTGCCAGTGCGGACCGGTCCTTAGGCTACACCTTC. This chain connects TRBV19 to TRBJ1-2, with unresolved D. In germline, CDR1 is LNHDA, CDR2 SQIVND (reference sequence). Between the trimmed V and J ends, which lost 8 bases and 8 bases, there was a span of 15 bases. CDR3 length equals 12 residues.

This chain joins TRBV27 and TRBJ2-7; the D gene is possibly TRBD2 (6 bases). CDR1 and CDR2 (germline): MNHEY, SMNVEV (reference sequence). The CDR3 contains 11 residues. V was clipped by 9 bases and J by 3 bases, with 9 bases between them. Here the CDR3 reads CARWRDYEQYF. The CDR3 DNA reads TGTGCCAGGTGGAGGGACTACGAGCAGTACTTC.

The V gene is TRBV7-8, the J gene TRBJ2-1, with unresolved D. The germline V gene encodes CDR1 SGHVS and CDR2 FQNEAQ. This CDR3 is 15 amino acids long. The germline V and J ends were trimmed by 3 bases and 2 bases, with 11 bases remaining between them. The chain's CDR3 is CASSLEGGAYNEQFF. The DNA for the CDR3 is TGTGCCAGCAGCTTGGAAGGTGGGGCCTACAATGAGCAGTTCTTC.

J is TRBJ2-1 and V is TRBV5-6; D not certain. This CDR3 contains 13 residues. V lost 0 bases and J lost 3, with 4 bases in between. Germline assignment: CDR1 SGHDT and CDR2 YYEEEE. CDR3 DNA sequence: TGTGCCAGCAGCTTGGAACGCTACAATGAGCAGTTCTTC. Encoded protein: CASSLERYNEQFF.

The chain employs TRBV2 and TRBJ2-1; D not resolved. The CDR3 contains 11 residues. Trimming left V 10 bases short and J 8 bases short, with 12 bases between. Germline CDR1 SNHLY, CDR2 FYNNEI. CDR3 nucleotide sequence: TGTGCCACCCGTTGGCGGCATGAGCAGTTCTTC. It translates to CATRWRHEQFF.

This chain links TRBV11-2 with TRBJ1-4; 8 nucleotides line up with TRBD1. Unmatched junction bases numbered 14, after V lost 0 bases and J lost 8 bases. Germline assignment: CDR1 SGHAT and CDR2 FQNNGV. There are 18 residues in the CDR3. In DNA, the CDR3 is TGTGCCAGCAGCTTAGACCAGGGGACAGGCCCAATCGACGAAAAACTGTTTTTT. Its translation is CASSLDQGTGPIDEKLFF.

This clonotype was seen a few times. This chain uses TRBV18 with TRBJ2-7; D unresolved. Trimming removed 3 bases from V and 2 bases from J, with 8 bases in between. Germline values: CDR1 KGHSH, CDR2 LQKENI. The CDR3 covers 13 residues. The CDR3 loop reads CASSPDGTYEQYF. The CDR3 region has the DNA TGTGCCAGCTCACCGGACGGCACCTACGAGCAGTACTTC.

The genes are TRBV9 and TRBJ2-2; 7 nucleotides align to TRBD1. The germline V gene has CDR1 SGDLS and CDR2 YYNGEE. The CDR3 consists of 16 residues. The junction had 8 bases not matched to a gene; V was cut back by 2 bases and J by 4 bases. The CDR3 nucleotides are TGTGCCAGCAGCGTGCACACAGGGGAGAGCACCGGGGAGCTGTTTTTT. Residues: CASSVHTGESTGELFF. The full variable domain, with the rest looked up from reference TRBV9 and TRBJ2-2, is DSGVTQTPKHLITATGQRVTLRCSPRSGDLSVYWYQQSLDQGLQFLIQYYNGEERAKGNILERFSAQQFPDLHSELNLSSLELGDSALYFCASSVHTGESTGELFFGEGSRLTVL.

This clonotype has a single count. The chain joins TRBV16 to TRBJ1-6, with no clear D. The CDR3 extends over 14 amino acids. Germline loops: CDR1 KGHSY, CDR2 FQNENV. The V end lost 7 bases, the J end lost 0 bases, and 7 bases lay between the germline ends. The CDR3 DNA is TGTGCCAGCACCCCGAGCTCCTATAATTCACCCCTCCACTTT. Translating it yields CASTPSSYNSPLHF.

Concerning this clonotype itself: Compared with germline, one end of the junction differs, possibly owing to a read error. V is TRBV27 and J is TRBJ1-1, with D hard to call. CDR1 is MNHEY, CDR2 SMNVEV, per germline (reference sequence). This CDR3 has 13 amino acids. The CDR3 DNA sequence: TGTGCCAGCAGTTTGAGGAGGAACGCTGAAGCTTTCTTT. Translated: CASSLRRNAEAFF.

The V call is TRBV7-9, the J call TRBJ2-1, with 14 bases lining up with TRBD2. With 3 bases clipped from V and 0 bases from J, the junction kept 1 base outside the gene matches. Germline CDR1 is SEHNR and CDR2 is FQNEAQ (reference sequence). The CDR3 has 17 amino acids. The CDR3 DNA sequence: TGTGCCAGCAGCTTCGGGACTAGCGGGAGCTCCTACAATGAGCAGTTCTTC. It encodes CASSFGTSGSSYNEQFF. The full variable domain, its missing parts supplied by reference TRBV7-9 and TRBJ2-1, is DTGVSQNPRHKITKRGQNVTFRCDPISEHNRLYWYRQTLGQGPEFLTYFQNEAQLEKSRLLSDRFSAERPKGSFSTLEIQRTEQGDSAMYLCASSFGTSGSSYNEQFFGPGTRLTVL.

V usage is TRBV7-9 and J usage is TRBJ1-1; D is possibly TRBD1 (6 bases). CDR3 length: 12 amino acids. The V gene's germline CDR1 is SEHNR and CDR2 FQNEAQ (reference sequence). V was pared by 1 base and J by 11 bases, with 11 bases between. The DNA for the CDR3 is TGTGCCAGCAGCTTAGAGGGGGTTGGGGCTTTCTTT. This gives the protein CASSLEGVGAFF.

The chain combines TRBV9 with TRBJ2-7, with D perhaps matching TRBD2 (5 bases). Germline CDR1 reads SGDLS; CDR2 reads YYNGEE. V was cut by 5 bases and J by 3 bases, with 12 bases left in between. This CDR3 comprises 13 residues. DNA of the CDR3: TGTGCCAGCAGTGCGGGTCTGGGCTACGAGCAGTACTTC. Protein sequence: CASSAGLGYEQYF. Full variable domain (rest looked up from reference TRBV9 and TRBJ2-7): DSGVTQTPKHLITATGQRVTLRCSPRSGDLSVYWYQQSLDQGLQFLIQYYNGEERAKGNILERFSAQQFPDLHSELNLSSLELGDSALYFCASSAGLGYEQYFGPGTRLTVT.

The J gene is TRBJ2-4, the V gene TRBV5-1; TRBD1 matches at 8 bases. V lost 4 bases, J lost 5 bases, and 11 bases stayed unmatched. Germline lookup yields CDR1 SGHRS and CDR2 YFSETQ. The CDR3 has 16 amino acids. CDR3: CASSRTIGQGQNIQYF. The CDR3 region has the DNA TGCGCCAGCAGCAGGACCATCGGACAGGGCCAAAACATTCAGTACTTC.

The V call is TRBV29-1, the J call TRBJ1-3; possible D gene TRBD1, 6 bases. The V end was cut by 7 bases, the J end by 14 bases, with 15 bases between. Germline V CDR1 and CDR2: SQVTM, ANQGSEA. The CDR3 spans 10 residues. CDR3 nucleotides: TGCAGCGGTGGGGACAACGATGTATATTTT. It yields the protein CSGGDNDVYF.

The rearrangement uses TRBV14 and TRBJ2-7; no clear D. V was shortened by 4 bases and J by 0 bases, with 13 bases between the two germline ends. CDR3 length equals 15 residues. Germline V gene data show CDR1 as SGHDN and CDR2 as FVKESK. CDR3: CASSPLGLDSYEQYF. CDR3 DNA: TGTGCCAGCAGCCCCCTGGGATTAGACTCCTACGAGCAGTACTTC.

The chain has TRBV11-2 and TRBJ1-2, with unresolved D. The CDR3 sequence is 12 residues long. Trimming took 4 bases from V and 8 from J, leaving 11 bases between them. CDR1 is SGHAT and CDR2 is FQNNGV in the germline V gene. CDR3 region: CASSSGRVGYTF. The CDR3 nucleotides are TGTGCCAGCAGCTCAGGACGGGTCGGCTACACCTTC.

This chain uses TRBV3-1 with TRBJ2-2; 9 bases line up with TRBD2. The V gene end was trimmed by 1 base and the J gene end by 3 bases; junction bases not matched to a gene: 9. Germline V gene data show CDR1 as LGHDT and CDR2 as YNNKEL (reference sequence). The CDR3 has 18 amino acids. The CDR3 loop is CASSQGPLAGSHTGELFF. Written as DNA, the CDR3 is TGTGCCAGCAGCCAAGGTCCGCTAGCGGGATCACACACCGGGGAGCTGTTTTTT. The variable domain in full, completed from reference TRBV3-1 and TRBJ2-2, reads DTAVSQTPKYLVTQMGNDKSIKCEQNLGHDTMYWYKQDSKKFLKIMFSYNNKELIINETVPNRFSPKSPDKAHLNLHINSLELGDSAVYFCASSQGPLAGSHTGELFFGEGSRLTVL.

The chain combines TRBV13 with TRBJ2-4; D possibly corresponds to TRBD2 (6 bases). Germline V gene lookup returns CDR1 PRHDT and CDR2 FYEKMQ (reference sequence). Trimming stripped 2 bases from V and 5 bases from J, with 13 bases between. The CDR3 covers 15 residues. This chain's CDR3 is CASSLWEVPENIQYF. The CDR3 bases are TGTGCCAGCAGCTTATGGGAGGTCCCGGAAAACATTCAGTACTTC. Complete variable domain (other parts from reference TRBV13 and TRBJ2-4): AAGVIQSPRHLIKEKRETATLKCYPIPRHDTVYWYQQGPGQDPQFLISFYEKMQSDKGSIPDRFSAQQFSDYHSELNMSSLELGDSALYFCASSLWEVPENIQYFGAGTRLSVL.

The chain links TRBV7-9 to TRBJ2-3, with 8 bases identical to TRBD1. The germline V gene has CDR1 SEHNR and CDR2 FQNEAQ (reference sequence). CDR3 length: 15 amino acids. V lost 5 bases and J lost 2; bases outside the gene matches: 6. The CDR3 DNA reads as TGTGCCAGCAGCGCCGGACAGGGTGTCACAGATACGCAGTATTTT. Translated: CASSAGQGVTDTQYF.

V gene TRBV2 combines with J gene TRBJ2-1; 9 positions match TRBD2. The CDR3 is 15 amino acids. Trimming at V came to 3 bases and at J to 8 bases, leaving 8 bases not matched to a gene. Germline CDR1 reads SNHLY; CDR2 reads FYNNEI. CDR3 amino acids: CASSEGLAGVYEQFF. In DNA, the CDR3 is TGTGCCAGCAGTGAGGGGTTAGCGGGAGTCTATGAGCAGTTCTTC.

This chain links TRBV7-9 with TRBJ2-5; D gene uncertain. Germline V gene data show CDR1 as SEHNR and CDR2 as FQNEAQ (reference sequence). The CDR3 consists of 11 residues. V gave up 5 bases and J gave up 9 bases, with 10 bases separating them. The CDR3 is CASSEEESQYF. CDR3 coding DNA: TGTGCCAGCAGCGAAGAGGAATCCCAGTACTTC.

The rearrangement joins TRBV4-1 to TRBJ1-1; D is ambiguous. The CDR3 covers 13 residues. Trimming removed 1 base at V and 4 bases at J, with 7 bases between. Germline V lookup: CDR1 MGHRA, CDR2 YSYEKL. The CDR3 DNA follows: TGCGCCAGCAGCCAAGTGGTGGGCACTGAAGCTTTCTTT. It codes for CASSQVVGTEAFF.

The chain combines TRBV20-1 with TRBJ2-2; 10 nucleotides align to TRBD2. The germline V gene has CDR1 DFQATT and CDR2 SNEGSKA (reference sequence). CDR3 length: 12 residues. V shed 7 bases, J shed 10 bases, and the junction held 6 bases outside the gene matches. The CDR3 reads CSVGLADVELFF. The CDR3 nucleotides read TGCAGTGTAGGACTAGCGGATGTGGAGCTGTTTTTT.

This rearrangement joins TRBV27 to TRBJ2-7, with D maybe TRBD2 (6 bases). From germline, CDR1 is MNHEY and CDR2 SMNVEV (reference sequence). Trimming removed 6 bases from V and 3 bases from J, with 15 bases in between. The CDR3 sequence is 14 residues long. The CDR3 nucleotides read TGTGCCAGCAGGCAAACTAGCCCTGGCTACGAGCAGTACTTC. Translating gives CASRQTSPGYEQYF.

The rearrangement uses TRBV2 and TRBJ2-1, with a tentative D call TRBD2 (5 bases). V was clipped by 4 bases and J by 0 bases, with 22 bases between them. Germline V lookup: CDR1 SNHLY, CDR2 FYNNEI. This CDR3 spans 19 amino acids. CDR3 sequence: CASSGSGAYNSSSYNEQFF. CDR3 coding DNA: TGTGCCAGCAGTGGGAGCGGCGCCTATAACTCCAGCTCCTACAATGAGCAGTTCTTC.

The chain is built from TRBV2 and TRBJ2-2; D call uncertain. The germline V gene has CDR1 SNHLY and CDR2 FYNNEI. The CDR3 covers 11 residues. V shed 6 bases and J shed 8 bases, with 7 bases lying between them. CDR3 nucleotide sequence: TGTGCCAGCAGGTCGCGTGGGGAGCTGTTTTTT. It codes for CASRSRGELFF.

V usage is TRBV20-1 and J usage is TRBJ2-5; TRBD2 agrees at 10 bases. CDR1 is DFQATT, CDR2 SNEGSKA, per germline (reference sequence). The V segment lost 5 bases and the J segment 4 bases; nucleotides outside the gene matches: 10. The CDR3 consists of 15 residues. The CDR3 region is CSAPGLAGVRETQYF. As DNA, the CDR3 is TGCAGTGCTCCTGGGCTAGCGGGAGTGCGAGAGACCCAGTACTTC.

The V call is TRBV29-1, the J call TRBJ2-7, with D uncertain. Germline V lookup: CDR1 SQVTM, CDR2 ANQGSEA. The ends were cut back, 2 bases at V and 3 bases at J, with 5 bases in the middle. This CDR3 comprises 11 residues. The CDR3 sequence is CSVESSYEQYF. The CDR3, as DNA: TGCAGCGTTGAATCTAGCTACGAGCAGTACTTC.

This rearrangement joins TRBV28 to TRBJ1-5; a possible D gene is TRBD1 (5 bases). V lost 4 bases, J lost 1 base, and 14 bases lay in between. Germline V gene lookup returns CDR1 MDHEN and CDR2 SYDVKM. The CDR3 runs 16 residues. In DNA form, the CDR3 reads TGTGCCAGCAGTTCAAAACGGGGGTTCAGCAATCAGCCCCAGCATTTT. This gives the protein CASSSKRGFSNQPQHF.